In its sample, the clone carrying this T cell receptor beta chain was seen a few times. The source of the sample is a study of regulatory T cells in long-lasting Graves disease. Building the TCR beta libraries relied on iRepertoire HTBI primers, and CDR3 regions underwent Arm-PCR. MiXCR, run by TCRdb on the multiplex PCR reads, gives a single entry per CDR3 protein. The data show about 420,000 distinct CDR3 sequences, with about a sixth seen just once and 20% to 25% held by the top ten. J lost 5 bases, V lost 4 bases, and 10 bases had no gene match. The CDR3 is 17 amino acids. The germline CDR1 and CDR2 sequences are SGHRS and YFSETQ. Noted time point: newly diagnosed GD, antithyroid drugs for less than 3 months. PBMC-extracted RNA yielded the TCR library. These data also formed part of another study, on T cells in Graves' hyperthyroidism and ophthalmopathy.

This sequence originates from a woman under 30 with Graves disease. V usage is TRBV5-1 and J usage is TRBJ2-7, with 15 bases fitting TRBD2. This sample comprised peripheral blood mononuclear cells (PBMCs), obtained at new diagnosis, from a patient treated with antithyroid drugs. The CDR3 protein is CASSTGLAGGPRDEQYF. CDR3 in DNA: TGCGCCAGCAGCACCGGACTAGCGGGAGGGCCTCGGGACGAGCAGTACTTC.